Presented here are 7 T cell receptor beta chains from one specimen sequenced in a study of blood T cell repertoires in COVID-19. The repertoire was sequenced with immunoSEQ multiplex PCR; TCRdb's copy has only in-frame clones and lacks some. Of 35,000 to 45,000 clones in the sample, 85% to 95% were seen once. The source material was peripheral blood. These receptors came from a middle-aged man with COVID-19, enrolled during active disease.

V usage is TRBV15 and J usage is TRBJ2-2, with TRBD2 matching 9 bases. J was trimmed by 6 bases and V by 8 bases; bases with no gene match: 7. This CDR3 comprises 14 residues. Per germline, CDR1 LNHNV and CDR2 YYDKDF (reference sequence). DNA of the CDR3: TGTGCCACCGGGAGCGGGAGGCGGGCCGGGGAGCTGTTTTTT. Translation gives CATGSGRRAGELFF. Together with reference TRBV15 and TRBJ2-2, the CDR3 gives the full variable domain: DAMVIQNPRYQVTQFGKPVTLSCSQTLNHNVMYWYQQKSSQAPKLLFHYYDKDFNNEADTPDNFQSRRPNTSFCFLDIRSPGLGDTAMYLCATGSGRRAGELFFGEGSRLTVL.

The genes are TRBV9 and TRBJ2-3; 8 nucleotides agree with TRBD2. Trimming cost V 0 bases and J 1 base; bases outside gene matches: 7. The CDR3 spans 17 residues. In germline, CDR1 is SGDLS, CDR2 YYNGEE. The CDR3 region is CASSVDSAGGRTDTQYF. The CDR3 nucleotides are TGTGCCAGCAGCGTAGATAGCGCGGGGGGCCGCACAGATACGCAGTATTTT. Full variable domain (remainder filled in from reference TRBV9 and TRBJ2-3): DSGVTQTPKHLITATGQRVTLRCSPRSGDLSVYWYQQSLDQGLQFLIQYYNGEERAKGNILERFSAQQFPDLHSELNLSSLELGDSALYFCASSVDSAGGRTDTQYFGPGTRLTVL.

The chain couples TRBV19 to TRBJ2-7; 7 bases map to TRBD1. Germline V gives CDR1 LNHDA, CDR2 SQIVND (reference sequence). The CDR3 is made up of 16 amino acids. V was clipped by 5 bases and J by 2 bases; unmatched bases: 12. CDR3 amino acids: CASSSLHRGSTYEQYF. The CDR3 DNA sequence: TGTGCCAGTAGTTCTCTTCACAGGGGTTCCACCTACGAGCAGTACTTC.

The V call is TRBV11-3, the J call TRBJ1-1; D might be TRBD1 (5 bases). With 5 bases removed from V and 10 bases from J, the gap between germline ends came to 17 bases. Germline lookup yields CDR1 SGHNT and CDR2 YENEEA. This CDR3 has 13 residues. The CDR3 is CASSPDGQGRAFF. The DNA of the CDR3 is TGTGCCAGCAGCCCGGACGGGCAGGGTAGAGCTTTCTTT.

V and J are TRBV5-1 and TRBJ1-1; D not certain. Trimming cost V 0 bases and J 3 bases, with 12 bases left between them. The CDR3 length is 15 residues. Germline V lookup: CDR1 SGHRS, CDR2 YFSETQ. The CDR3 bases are TGCGCCAGCAGCTTGGTCCGGTTCCGAGACACTGAAGCTTTCTTT. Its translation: CASSLVRFRDTEAFF.

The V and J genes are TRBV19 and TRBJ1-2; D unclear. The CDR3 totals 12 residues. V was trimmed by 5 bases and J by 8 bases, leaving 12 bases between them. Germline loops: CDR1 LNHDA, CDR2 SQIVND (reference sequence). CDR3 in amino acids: CASSQRAGGYTF. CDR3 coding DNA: TGTGCCAGTAGTCAGAGGGCCGGGGGCTACACCTTC.

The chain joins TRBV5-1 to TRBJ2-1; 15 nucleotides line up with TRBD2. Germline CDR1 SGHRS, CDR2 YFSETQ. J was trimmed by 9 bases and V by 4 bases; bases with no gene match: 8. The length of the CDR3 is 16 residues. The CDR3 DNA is TGCGCCAGCAGCCCGGGACTAGCGGGAGGTATGGGTGAGCAGTTCTTC. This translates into CASSPGLAGGMGEQFF.